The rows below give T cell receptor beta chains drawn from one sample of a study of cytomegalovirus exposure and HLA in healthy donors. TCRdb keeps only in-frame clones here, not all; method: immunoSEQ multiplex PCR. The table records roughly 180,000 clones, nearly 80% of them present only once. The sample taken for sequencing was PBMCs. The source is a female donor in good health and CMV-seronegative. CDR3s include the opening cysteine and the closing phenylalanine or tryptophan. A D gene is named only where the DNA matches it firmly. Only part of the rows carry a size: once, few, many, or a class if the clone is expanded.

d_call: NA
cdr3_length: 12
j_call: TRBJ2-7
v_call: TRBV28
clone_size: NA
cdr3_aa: CASSAGVDEQYF
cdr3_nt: TGTGCCAGCAGCGCAGGGGTCGACGAGCAGTACTTC

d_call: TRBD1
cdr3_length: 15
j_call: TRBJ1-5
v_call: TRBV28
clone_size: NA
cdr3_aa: CASSPQGRLNQPQHF
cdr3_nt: TGTGCCAGCAGTCCACAGGGGCGACTCAATCAGCCCCAGCATTTT

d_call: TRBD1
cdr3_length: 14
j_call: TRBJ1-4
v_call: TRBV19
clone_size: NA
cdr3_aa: CASTRTGEHEKLFF
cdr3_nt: TGTGCCAGTACCCGGACAGGGGAACATGAAAAACTGTTTTTT

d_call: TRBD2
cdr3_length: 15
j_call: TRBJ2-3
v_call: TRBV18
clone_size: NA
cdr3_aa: CASSPLAASTDTQYF
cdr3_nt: TGTGCCAGCTCACCTCTAGCGGCTAGCACAGATACGCAGTATTTT

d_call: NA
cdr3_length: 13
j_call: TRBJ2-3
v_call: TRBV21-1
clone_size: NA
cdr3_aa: CASSKGFTDTQYF
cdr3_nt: TGTGCCAGCAGCAAGGGCTTTACAGATACGCAGTATTTT

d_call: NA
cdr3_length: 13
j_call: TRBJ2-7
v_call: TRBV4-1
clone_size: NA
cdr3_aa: CASSYSGTYEQYF
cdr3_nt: TGCGCCAGCAGCTATAGCGGTACTTACGAGCAGTACTTC

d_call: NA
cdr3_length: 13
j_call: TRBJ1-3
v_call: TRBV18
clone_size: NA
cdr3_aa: CASSATTGNTIYF
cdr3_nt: TGTGCCAGCTCGGCCACTACTGGAAACACCATATATTTT

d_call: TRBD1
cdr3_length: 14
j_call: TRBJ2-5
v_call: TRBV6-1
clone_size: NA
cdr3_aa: CASSADRFQETQYF
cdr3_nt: TGTGCCAGCAGTGCGGACAGGTTCCAAGAGACCCAGTACTTC

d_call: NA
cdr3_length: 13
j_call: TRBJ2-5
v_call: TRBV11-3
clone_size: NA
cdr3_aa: CASSGRVQETQYF
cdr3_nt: TGTGCCAGCAGCGGCAGGGTCCAAGAGACCCAGTACTTC

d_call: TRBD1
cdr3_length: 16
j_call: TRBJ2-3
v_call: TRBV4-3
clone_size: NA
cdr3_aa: CASSSTPGQGADTQYF
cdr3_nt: TGCGCCAGCAGCTCGACCCCGGGACAGGGGGCGGATACGCAGTATTTT

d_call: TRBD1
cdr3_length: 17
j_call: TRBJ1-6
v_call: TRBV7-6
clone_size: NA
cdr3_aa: CASSLIGAGTGNSPLHF
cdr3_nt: TGTGCCAGCAGCTTAATAGGGGCCGGGACAGGGAATTCACCCCTCCACTTT

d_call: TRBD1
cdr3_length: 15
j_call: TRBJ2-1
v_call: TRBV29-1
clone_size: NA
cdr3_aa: CSVGTDNPLYNEQFF
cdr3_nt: TGCAGCGTGGGGACAGACAACCCGCTGTACAATGAGCAGTTCTTC

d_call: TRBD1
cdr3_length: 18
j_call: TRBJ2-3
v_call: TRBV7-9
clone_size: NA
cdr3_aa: CSSSSPGQGFSSTDTQYF
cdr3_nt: TGTTCCAGCAGCTCCCCGGGACAGGGATTTTCTAGCACAGATACGCAGTATTTT

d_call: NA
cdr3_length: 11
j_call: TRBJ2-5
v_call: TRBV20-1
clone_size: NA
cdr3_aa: CSAELQETQYF
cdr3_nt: TGCAGTGCTGAGTTACAAGAGACCCAGTACTTC

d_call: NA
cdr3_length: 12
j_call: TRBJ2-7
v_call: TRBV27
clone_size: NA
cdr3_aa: CASSFIAGEQYF
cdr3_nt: TGTGCCAGCAGTTTTATCGCAGGAGAGCAGTACTTC

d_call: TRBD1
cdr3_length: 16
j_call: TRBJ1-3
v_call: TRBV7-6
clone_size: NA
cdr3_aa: CASTDGQGATGNTIYF
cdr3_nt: TGTGCCAGCACCGACGGACAGGGGGCAACCGGAAACACCATATATTTT

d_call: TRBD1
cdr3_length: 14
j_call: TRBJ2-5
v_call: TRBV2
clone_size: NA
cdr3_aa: CASSEYGQGARQYF
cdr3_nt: TGTGCCAGCAGTGAATATGGACAGGGGGCGCGACAGTACTTC

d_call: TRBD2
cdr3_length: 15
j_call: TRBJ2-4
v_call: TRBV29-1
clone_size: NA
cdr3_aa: CSVREGLLAKNIQYF
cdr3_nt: TGCAGCGTTCGGGAGGGCCTCCTAGCCAAAAACATTCAGTACTTC

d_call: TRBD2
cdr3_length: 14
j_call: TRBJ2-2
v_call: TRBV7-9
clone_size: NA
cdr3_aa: CSSSSGGDTGELFF
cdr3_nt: TGTTCCAGCAGCTCGGGAGGGGACACCGGGGAGCTGTTTTTT

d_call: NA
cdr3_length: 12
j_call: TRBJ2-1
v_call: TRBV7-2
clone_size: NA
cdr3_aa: CASSLAAGEQFF
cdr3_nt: TGTGCCAGCAGCTTAGCGGCAGGGGAGCAGTTCTTC

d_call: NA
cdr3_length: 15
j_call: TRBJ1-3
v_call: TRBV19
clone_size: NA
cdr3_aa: CASSIRRHIGDTIYF
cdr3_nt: TGTGCCAGTAGTATCCGCCGTCACATTGGAGACACCATATATTTT

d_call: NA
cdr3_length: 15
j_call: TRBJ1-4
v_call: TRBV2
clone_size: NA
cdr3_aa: CASSFRDSLPEKLFF
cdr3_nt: TGTGCCAGCAGCTTCCGGGACTCGCTCCCTGAAAAACTGTTTTTT

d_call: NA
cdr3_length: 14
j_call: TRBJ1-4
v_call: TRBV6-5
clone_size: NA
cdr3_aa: CASSYTTTREKLFF
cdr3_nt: TGTGCCAGCAGTTACACGACTACGCGGGAAAAACTGTTTTTT

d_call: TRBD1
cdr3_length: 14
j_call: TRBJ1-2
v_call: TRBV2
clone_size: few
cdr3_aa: CASKGTATNYGYTF
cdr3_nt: TGTGCCAGCAAAGGGACAGCCACTAACTATGGCTACACCTTC

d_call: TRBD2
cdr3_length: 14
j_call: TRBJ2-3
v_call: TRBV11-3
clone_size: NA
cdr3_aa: CASSPGGGTDTQYF
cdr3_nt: TGTGCCAGCAGCCCGGGCGGGGGTACAGATACGCAGTATTTT

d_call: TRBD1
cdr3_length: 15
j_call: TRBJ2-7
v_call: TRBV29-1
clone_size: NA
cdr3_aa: CSVGSSGQGGDEQYF
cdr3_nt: TGCAGCGTTGGGAGTTCGGGACAGGGGGGCGACGAGCAGTACTTC

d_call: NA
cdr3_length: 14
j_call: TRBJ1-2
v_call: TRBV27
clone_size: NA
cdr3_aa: CASSLFPDIYGYTF
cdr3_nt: TGTGCCAGCAGTTTATTTCCGGACATCTATGGCTACACCTTC

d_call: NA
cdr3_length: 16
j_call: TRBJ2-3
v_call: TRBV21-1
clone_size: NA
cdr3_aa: CASSKADCPTTDTQYF
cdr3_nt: TGTGCCAGCAGCAAAGCCGACTGCCCTACCACGGATACGCAGTATTTT

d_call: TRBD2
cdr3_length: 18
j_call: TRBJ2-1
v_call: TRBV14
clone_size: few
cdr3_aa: CASSSLLMAGGPRNEQFF
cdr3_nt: TGTGCCAGCAGCAGTTTGTTAATGGCGGGAGGGCCTCGCAATGAGCAGTTCTTC

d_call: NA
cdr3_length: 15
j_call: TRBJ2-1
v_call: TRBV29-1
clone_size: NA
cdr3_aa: CSVRSPKSSYNEQFF
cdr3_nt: TGCAGCGTCCGATCGCCAAAGAGCTCCTACAATGAGCAGTTCTTC

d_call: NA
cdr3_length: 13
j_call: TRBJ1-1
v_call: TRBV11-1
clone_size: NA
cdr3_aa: CASSLRGGTEAFF
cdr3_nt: TGTGCCAGCAGCTTACGGGGAGGTACTGAAGCTTTCTTT

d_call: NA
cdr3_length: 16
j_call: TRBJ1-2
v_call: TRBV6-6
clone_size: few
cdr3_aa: CASSYSRAGANYGYTF
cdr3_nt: TGTGCCAGCAGTTACTCGAGAGCGGGTGCTAACTATGGCTACACCTTC

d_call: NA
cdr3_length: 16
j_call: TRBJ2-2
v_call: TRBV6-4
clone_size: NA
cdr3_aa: CASSDRAGSGTGELFF
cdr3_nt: TGTGCCAGCAGTGACCGAGCTGGGTCGGGAACCGGGGAGCTGTTTTTT

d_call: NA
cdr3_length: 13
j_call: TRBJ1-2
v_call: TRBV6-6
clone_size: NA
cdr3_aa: CASRRVGTYGYTF
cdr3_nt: TGTGCCAGCAGACGCGTCGGTACTTATGGCTACACCTTC

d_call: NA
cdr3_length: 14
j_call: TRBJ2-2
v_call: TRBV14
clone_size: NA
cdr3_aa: CASSQRLNTGELFF
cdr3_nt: TGTGCCAGCAGCCAAAGACTGAACACCGGGGAGCTGTTTTTT

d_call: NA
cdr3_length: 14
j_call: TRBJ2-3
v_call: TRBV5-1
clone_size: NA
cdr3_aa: CASSLVQGTDTQYF
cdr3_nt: TGCGCCAGCAGCTTGGTGCAGGGCACAGATACGCAGTATTTT

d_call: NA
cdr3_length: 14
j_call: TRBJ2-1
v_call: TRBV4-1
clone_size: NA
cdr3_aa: CASSREDSYNEQFF
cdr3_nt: TGCGCCAGCAGCCGCGAAGACTCCTACAATGAGCAGTTCTTC

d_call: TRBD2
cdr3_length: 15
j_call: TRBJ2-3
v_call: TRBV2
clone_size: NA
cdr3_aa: CASVVEAGVSDTQYF
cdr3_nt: TGTGCCAGCGTCGTGGAAGCGGGGGTTTCGGATACGCAGTATTTT

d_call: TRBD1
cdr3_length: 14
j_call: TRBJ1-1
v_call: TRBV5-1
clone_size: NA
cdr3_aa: CASSSDRLNTEAFF
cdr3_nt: TGCGCCAGCAGCTCGGACAGGTTGAACACTGAAGCTTTCTTT

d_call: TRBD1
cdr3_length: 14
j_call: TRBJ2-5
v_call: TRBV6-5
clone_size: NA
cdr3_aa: CASRVDRDQETQYF
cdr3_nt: TGTGCCAGCAGAGTTGACAGGGACCAAGAGACCCAGTACTTC

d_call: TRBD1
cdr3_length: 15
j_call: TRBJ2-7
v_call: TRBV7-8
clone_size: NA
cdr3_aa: CASSPDRVRLYEQYF
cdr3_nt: TGTGCCAGCAGCCCAGACAGGGTGAGACTCTACGAGCAGTACTTC

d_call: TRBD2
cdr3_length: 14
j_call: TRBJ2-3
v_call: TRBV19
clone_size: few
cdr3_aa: CASKSSGTTDTQYF
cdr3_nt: TGTGCCAGTAAATCTAGCGGAACCACAGATACGCAGTATTTT

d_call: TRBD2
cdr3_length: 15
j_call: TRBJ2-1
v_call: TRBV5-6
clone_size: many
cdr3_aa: CASSWGTSGGGEQFF
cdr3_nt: TGTGCCAGCAGCTGGGGGACTAGCGGGGGTGGGGAGCAGTTCTTC

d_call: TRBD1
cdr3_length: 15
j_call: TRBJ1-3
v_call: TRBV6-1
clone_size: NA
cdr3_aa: CASSVTDRAGNTIYF
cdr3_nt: TGTGCCAGCAGTGTTACAGACAGGGCTGGAAACACCATATATTTT

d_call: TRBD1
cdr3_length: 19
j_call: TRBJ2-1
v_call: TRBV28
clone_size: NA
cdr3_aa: CASSSSRRDRASSYNEQFF
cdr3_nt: TGTGCCAGCAGTTCCTCCCGCCGGGACAGGGCTAGCTCCTACAATGAGCAGTTCTTC

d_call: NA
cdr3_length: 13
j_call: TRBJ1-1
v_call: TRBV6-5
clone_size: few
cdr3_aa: CASSGQMNTEAFF
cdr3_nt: TGTGCCAGCAGCGGACAGATGAACACTGAAGCTTTCTTT

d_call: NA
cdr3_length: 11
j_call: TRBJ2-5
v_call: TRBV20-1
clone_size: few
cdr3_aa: CSAKGRETQYF
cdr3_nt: TGCAGTGCTAAAGGGAGGGAGACCCAGTACTTC